A single sample is the source of the 27 T cell receptor beta chains below, sequenced in a study of cytomegalovirus exposure and HLA in healthy donors. It was with 60 Vbeta and 13 Jbeta primers that the PCR ran. Using immunoSEQ multiplex PCR, the repertoire was profiled, and TCRdb retains in-frame clones only, with some absent. This table has roughly 240,000 clones, approximately 81% appearing once. Material for sequencing was PBMCs. The receptors derive from a girl aged 2 to 10 in good health and CMV-seronegative.

The chain joins TRBV6-6 to TRBJ1-2, with D hard to call. CDR1 and CDR2 from the germline V gene are MNHNY and SVGAGI (reference sequence). Trimming removed 4 bases from V and 1 base from J, with 13 bases in between. CDR3 length equals 15 residues. The CDR3 DNA reads as TGTGCCAGCAGTTTCGGTTCAGCTAGTAACTATGGCTACACCTTC. Protein sequence: CASSFGSASNYGYTF.

The V call is TRBV19, the J call TRBJ1-5; D remains ambiguous. Trimming took 3 bases from V and 0 from J, leaving 12 bases between them. The CDR3 contains 16 residues. Per the germline V gene, CDR1 is LNHDA and CDR2 is SQIVND (reference sequence). The CDR3 DNA is TGTGCCAGTAGTATTGCTTCGGACTATAGCAATCAGCCCCAGCATTTT. It is translated as CASSIASDYSNQPQHF.

J is TRBJ2-7 and V is TRBV7-9, with no clear D. The germline V gene encodes CDR1 SEHNR and CDR2 FQNEAQ (reference sequence). The CDR3 sequence is 11 residues long. V shed 4 bases and J shed 4 bases, with 5 bases lying between them. In nucleotides, the CDR3 is TGTGCCAGCAGCTCCGAGTACGAGCAGTACTTC. Translating it yields CASSSEYEQYF.

The V and J genes are TRBV7-2 and TRBJ2-3; possibly TRBD1 for D (6 bases). The germline V gene encodes CDR1 SGHTA and CDR2 FQGNSA. The V gene lost 5 bases and the J gene lost 0 bases, with 15 bases spanning the gap. The CDR3 consists of 16 residues. The CDR3 here is CASSLGQRPSTDTQYF. The DNA for the CDR3 is TGTGCCAGCAGCCTTGGACAGAGACCGAGCACAGATACGCAGTATTTT.

The chain uses TRBV29-1 and TRBJ2-3, with unresolved D. The V and J ends lost 0 bases and 1 base respectively, with 11 bases between them. CDR1 and CDR2 from the germline V gene are SQVTM and ANQGSEA. The CDR3 spans 15 residues. This chain's CDR3 is CSVEDRQEGTDTQYF. The DNA for the CDR3 is TGCAGCGTTGAAGATCGTCAGGAAGGCACAGATACGCAGTATTTT.

The CDR3 DNA is TGTGCCAGTAGTATCCGGGAAGGAAACTATGGCTACACCTTC. Protein: CASSIREGNYGYTF. The chain combines TRBV19 with TRBJ1-2; no clear D. CDR3 size: 14 residues. Trimming left V 3 bases short and J 2 bases short, with 10 bases between. The germline V gene has CDR1 LNHDA and CDR2 SQIVND (reference sequence).

The J gene is TRBJ2-7, the V gene TRBV7-9; D is ambiguous. The germline V gene encodes CDR1 SEHNR and CDR2 FQNEAQ (reference sequence). This CDR3 contains 14 residues. V dropped 5 bases and J dropped 5 bases, with 16 bases sitting between them. As DNA, the CDR3 is TGTGCCAGCAGCCGAGCGACGGTGGTGGACGAGCAGTACTTC. Residues: CASSRATVVDEQYF.

The chain employs TRBV21-1 and TRBJ1-3; the DNA was not compared with TRBD1, the D call given in the table. TRBV21-1 is reported as a pseudogene. The CDR3 spans 17 residues. DNA of the CDR3: TGTGCCAGCAGCCGGGTAGGACAGGGCCGCTCTGGAAACACCATATATTTT. Protein: CASSRVGQGRSGNTIYF.

The genes are TRBV12-5 and TRBJ1-2; a weak D match, TRBD1 (5 bases). The germline V gene encodes CDR1 LGHNT and CDR2 FRNRAP. Trimming took 4 bases from V and 8 from J, leaving 26 bases between them. This CDR3 region has 17 residues. In DNA form, the CDR3 reads TGTGCTAGTGGTTCCCTAATCTCCCCCCGGGGGGTTCGGGGCTACACCTTC. Amino acids: CASGSLISPRGVRGYTF.

This clone was recorded only once. This rearrangement joins TRBV2 to TRBJ1-6, with 10 bases that match TRBD1. This CDR3 comprises 17 residues. CDR1 is SNHLY, CDR2 FYNNEI, per germline. V gave up 8 bases and J gave up 10 bases; unmatched junction bases: 17. The CDR3, as DNA: TGTGCCAGCGGATCCATCCCACGAGACAGGGGGCGATCACCCCTCCACTTT. This encodes CASGSIPRDRGRSPLHF. Filled out from reference TRBV2 and TRBJ1-6, the complete variable domain reads EPEVTQTPSHQVTQMGQEVILRCVPISNHLYFYWYRQILGQKVEFLVSFYNNEISEKSEIFDDQFSVERPDGSNFTLKIRSTKLEDSAMYFCASGSIPRDRGRSPLHFGNGTRLTVT.

This chain connects TRBV9 to TRBJ1-3; D is uncertain. The germline CDR1 and CDR2 sequences are SGDLS and YYNGEE. CDR3 size: 16 residues. V was trimmed by 0 bases and J by 0 bases, leaving 10 bases between them. CDR3: CASSVDGSSSGNTIYF. CDR3 nucleotides: TGTGCCAGCAGCGTAGATGGGTCTAGCTCTGGAAACACCATATATTTT. Combining the CDR3 with reference TRBV9 and TRBJ1-3 gives the whole variable domain DSGVTQTPKHLITATGQRVTLRCSPRSGDLSVYWYQQSLDQGLQFLIQYYNGEERAKGNILERFSAQQFPDLHSELNLSSLELGDSALYFCASSVDGSSSGNTIYFGEGSWLTVV.

The chain carries TRBV7-8 and TRBJ2-5, with 13 bases fitting TRBD2. Trimming took 1 base from V and 1 from J; bases not matched to a gene: 0. Germline V gene data show CDR1 as SGHVS and CDR2 as FQNEAQ. This CDR3 has 16 residues. For the CDR3, the DNA is TGTGCCAGCAGCTTAGGACTAGCGGGAGGCCAAGAGACCCAGTACTTC. Its translation: CASSLGLAGGQETQYF.

V is TRBV6-5 and J is TRBJ2-7; 9 bases map to TRBD1. J gave up 5 bases and V 1 base, and 9 bases lay outside the gene matches. CDR1 is MNHEY and CDR2 is SVGAGI in the germline V gene. CDR3 length: 16 amino acids. CDR3 loop: CASSYLSGTGSDEQYF. CDR3 bases: TGTGCCAGCAGTTACTTATCCGGGACAGGGTCGGACGAGCAGTACTTC.

This clone was counted between two and nine times. This rearrangement joins TRBV7-9 to TRBJ2-1; no clear D gene. The V end lost 1 base, the J end lost 2 bases, and 6 bases lay between the germline ends. Germline CDR1 is SEHNR and CDR2 is FQNEAQ (reference sequence). This CDR3 is built from 14 residues. This CDR3 is CASSLESTYNEQFF. In DNA, the CDR3 is TGTGCCAGCAGCTTAGAGTCTACCTACAATGAGCAGTTCTTC.

The chain has TRBV2 and TRBJ2-6, with D maybe TRBD1 (5 bases). The CDR3 is 15 amino acids. V lost 6 bases and J 3 bases, leaving 12 bases between the germline ends. Per the germline V gene, CDR1 is SNHLY and CDR2 is FYNNEI. The CDR3 nucleotides read TGTGCCAGCAGAGGTAGGGGAAATGGGGCCAACGTCCTGACTTTC. Translated, it gives CASRGRGNGANVLTF.

The chain links TRBV11-2 to TRBJ2-7; D is perhaps TRBD2 (6 bases). The germline V gene has CDR1 SGHAT and CDR2 FQNNGV. This CDR3 is built from 14 residues. Deletions cut 5 bases from V and 2 bases from J, with 13 bases between. The CDR3 bases are TGTGCCAGCAGCCGCGGCGGGGCGACCTACGAGCAGTACTTC. Translation gives CASSRGGATYEQYF.

This chain joins TRBV30 and TRBJ1-2; 8 bases map to TRBD1. The V segment lost 3 bases and the J segment 5 bases; nucleotides outside the gene matches: 5. CDR1 GTSNPN and CDR2 SVGIG come from the germline V gene (reference sequence). The length of the CDR3 is 13 residues. CDR3 in amino acids: CAWRAGTGYGYTF. CDR3 nucleotides: TGTGCCTGGAGGGCCGGGACAGGATATGGCTACACCTTC.

The gene calls are TRBV7-9 and TRBJ2-3; 12 bases match TRBD2. The germline CDR1 and CDR2 sequences are SEHNR and FQNEAQ (reference sequence). This CDR3 is 15 amino acids long. The trim removed 6 bases at V and 6 bases at J, leaving 7 bases unmatched. DNA for the CDR3: TGTGCCAGCAGACCGCCGACTAGCGGGGGCGATACGCAGTATTTT. This sequence encodes CASRPPTSGGDTQYF.

CDR3 sequence: CASSLVVSGGWNEQYF. The CDR3 nucleotides read TGTGCCAGCAGCTTAGTAGTGTCGGGGGGTTGGAACGAGCAGTACTTC. This chain connects TRBV11-2 to TRBJ2-7, with TRBD2 matching over 7 bases. V was pared by 1 base and J by 5 bases, with 11 bases of the junction left unmatched. Germline assignment: CDR1 SGHAT and CDR2 FQNNGV. The CDR3 covers 16 residues.

This clone was found a few times. This rearrangement joins TRBV5-1 to TRBJ1-3; 7 bases are a match to TRBD1. The V gene's germline CDR1 is SGHRS and CDR2 YFSETQ. The CDR3 loop spans 14 amino acids. V was clipped by 0 bases and J by 4 bases; unmatched bases: 1. CDR3 DNA: TGCGCCAGCAGCTTGGAGACAGGGGGAAACACCATATATTTT. This translates into CASSLETGGNTIYF.

This clone was detected a few times. The V gene is TRBV29-1, the J gene TRBJ1-2; perhaps TRBD1 as D (6 bases). CDR3 length equals 15 residues. Germline V gene sequence: CDR1 SQVTM, CDR2 ANQGSEA. Trimming stripped 8 bases from V and 4 bases from J, with 23 bases between. The CDR3 coding sequence is TGCAGCTCCTCACGGGGGGGCGCTTACAGCTATGGCTACACCTTC. As protein: CSSSRGGAYSYGYTF.

J is TRBJ2-3 and V is TRBV11-3; no firm D call. Germline values: CDR1 SGHNT, CDR2 YENEEA. This CDR3 is built from 14 residues. Trimming left V 4 bases short and J 2 bases short, with 10 bases between. In DNA form, the CDR3 reads TGTGCCAGCAGCTCCGGTTCCTACACAGATACGCAGTATTTT. This encodes CASSSGSYTDTQYF. The variable domain in full, completed from reference TRBV11-3 and TRBJ2-3, reads EAGVVQSPRYKIIEKKQPVAFWCNPISGHNTLYWYLQNLGQGPELLIRYENEEAVDDSQLPKDRFSAERLKGVDSTLKIQPAELGDSAVYLCASSSGSYTDTQYFGPGTRLTVL.

The chain has TRBV5-4 and TRBJ2-1, with D possibly matching TRBD2 (5 bases). The CDR3 extends over 16 amino acids. Germline values: CDR1 SGHNT, CDR2 YYREEE (reference sequence). V was clipped by 0 bases and J by 0 bases, with 10 bases between them. The CDR3 region has the DNA TGTGCCAGCAGCTTGGGGACTCCCAGCTCCTACAATGAGCAGTTCTTC. This codes for CASSLGTPSSYNEQFF. Drawing the rest from reference TRBV5-4 and TRBJ2-1, the complete variable domain is ETGVTQSPTHLIKTRGQQVTLRCSSQSGHNTVSWYQQALGQGPQFIFQYYREEENGRGNFPPRFSGLQFPNYSSELNVNALELDDSALYLCASSLGTPSSYNEQFFGPGTRLTVL.

This clone has a single count. The chain joins TRBV27 to TRBJ1-4; possible D gene TRBD1, 5 bases. The CDR3 has 15 residues. In germline, CDR1 is MNHEY, CDR2 SMNVEV (reference sequence). V gave up 5 bases and J gave up 3 bases, with 13 bases separating them. The CDR3, as DNA: TGTGCCAGCAGTCTGTACAGGCGACCTAATGAAAAACTGTTTTTT. Amino acid sequence: CASSLYRRPNEKLFF.

The rearrangement uses TRBV30 and TRBJ2-2, with 9 bases fitting TRBD1. The CDR3 loop spans 14 amino acids. The ends lost 7 bases at V and 1 base at J; junction bases unmatched: 4. In germline, CDR1 is GTSNPN, CDR2 SVGIG (reference sequence). CDR3 in amino acids: CASPGQGNTGELFF. The DNA of the CDR3 is TGTGCCTCCCCGGGACAGGGGAACACCGGGGAGCTGTTTTTT.

J is TRBJ2-2 and V is TRBV7-9; D may be TRBD1 (5 bases). CDR1 and CDR2 from the germline V gene are SEHNR and FQNEAQ (reference sequence). Between the trimmed V and J ends, which lost 2 bases and 2 bases, there was a span of 9 bases. CDR3 length: 15 residues. The CDR3 spells CASSLQGTNTGELFF. CDR3 bases: TGTGCCAGCAGCTTACAGGGTACCAACACCGGGGAGCTGTTTTTT. The variable domain in full, completed from reference TRBV7-9 and TRBJ2-2, reads DTGVSQNPRHKITKRGQNVTFRCDPISEHNRLYWYRQTLGQGPEFLTYFQNEAQLEKSRLLSDRFSAERPKGSFSTLEIQRTEQGDSAMYLCASSLQGTNTGELFFGEGSRLTVL.

This clone came up once. The rearrangement links TRBV25-1 to TRBJ2-7; 8 nucleotides agree with TRBD2. Looked up from germline, CDR1 is MGHDK and CDR2 is SYGVNS. The V and J ends lost 6 bases and 12 bases, in that order; junction bases with no gene match: 13. This CDR3 spans 13 amino acids. The CDR3 sequence: CASRLAGSTSMYF. The CDR3 nucleotides are TGTGCCAGCAGATTAGCGGGAAGTACGAGCATGTACTTC.